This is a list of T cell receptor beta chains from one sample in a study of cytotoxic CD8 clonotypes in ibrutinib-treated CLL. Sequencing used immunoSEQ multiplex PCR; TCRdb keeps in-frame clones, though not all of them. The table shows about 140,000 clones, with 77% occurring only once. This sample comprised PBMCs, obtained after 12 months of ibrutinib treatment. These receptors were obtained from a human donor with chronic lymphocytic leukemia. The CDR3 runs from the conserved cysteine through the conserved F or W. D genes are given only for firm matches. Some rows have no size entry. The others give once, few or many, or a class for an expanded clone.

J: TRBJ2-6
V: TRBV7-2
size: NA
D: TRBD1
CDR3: CASSLRGLSYGANVLTF
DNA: TGTGCCAGCAGCTTAAGGGGGCTTTCCTATGGGGCCAACGTCCTGACTTTC

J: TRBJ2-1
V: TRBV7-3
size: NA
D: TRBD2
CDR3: CASSPIAGGNEQFF
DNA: TGTGCCAGCAGCCCTATAGCGGGAGGGAATGAGCAGTTCTTC

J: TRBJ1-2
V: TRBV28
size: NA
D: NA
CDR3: CASCSHVSYGYTF
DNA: TGTGCCAGTTGTTCCCATGTCAGCTATGGCTACACCTTC

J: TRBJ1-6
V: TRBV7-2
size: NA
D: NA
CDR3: CASSLALGVYNSPLHF
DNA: TGTGCCAGCAGCTTAGCGTTAGGGGTCTATAATTCACCCCTCCACTTT

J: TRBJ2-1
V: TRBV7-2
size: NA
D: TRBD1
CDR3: CASSPRTGNNEQFF
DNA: TGTGCCAGCAGCCCCAGGACAGGGAACAATGAGCAGTTCTTC

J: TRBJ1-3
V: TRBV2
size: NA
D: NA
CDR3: CASRIGTPGNTIYF
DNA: TGTGCCAGCAGAATCGGGACGCCTGGAAACACCATATATTTT

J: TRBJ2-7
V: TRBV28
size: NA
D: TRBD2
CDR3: CASSLGLAGPQHTSYEQYF
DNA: TGTGCCAGCAGCCTCGGACTAGCGGGACCCCAACATACCTCCTACGAGCAGTACTTC

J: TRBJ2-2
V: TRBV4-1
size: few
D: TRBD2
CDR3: CASSPTGLAGTGELFF
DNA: TGCGCCAGCAGCCCTACGGGACTAGCGGGGACCGGGGAGCTGTTTTTT

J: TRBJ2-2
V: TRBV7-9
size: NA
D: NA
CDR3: CASPSGGTGELFF
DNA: TGTGCCAGCCCCTCGGGTGGCACCGGGGAGCTGTTTTTT

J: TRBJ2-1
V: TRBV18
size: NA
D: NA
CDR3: CASSPRARGSSYNEQFF
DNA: TGTGCCAGCTCACCGCGAGCAAGGGGCAGCTCCTACAATGAGCAGTTCTTC

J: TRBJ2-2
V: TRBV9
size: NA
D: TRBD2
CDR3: CASTQGLAGVSGELFF
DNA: TGTGCCAGCACCCAGGGACTAGCGGGAGTATCCGGGGAGCTGTTTTTT

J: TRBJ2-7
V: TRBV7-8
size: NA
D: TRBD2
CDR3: CASSLASGTYEQYF
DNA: TGTGCCAGCAGCTTGGCTAGCGGAACCTACGAGCAGTACTTC

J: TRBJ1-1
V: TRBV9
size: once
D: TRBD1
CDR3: CASSVASRGHTEAFF
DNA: TGTGCCAGCAGCGTAGCGTCCAGGGGGCACACTGAAGCTTTCTTT

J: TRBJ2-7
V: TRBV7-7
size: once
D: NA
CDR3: CASSLEGGYEQYF
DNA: TGTGCTAGCAGCTTAGAGGGCGGGTACGAGCAGTACTTC

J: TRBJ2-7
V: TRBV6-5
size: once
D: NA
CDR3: CASRRATESSYEQYF
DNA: TGTGCCAGCAGAAGAGCGACAGAGAGCTCCTACGAGCAGTACTTC

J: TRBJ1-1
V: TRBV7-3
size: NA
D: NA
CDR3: CASSPKGGYGTEAFF
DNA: TGTGCCAGCAGCCCCAAGGGGGGGTATGGCACTGAAGCTTTCTTT